Sequencing of this T cell receptor beta chain was carried out in a study of response to subunit inactivated influenza vaccine. Study-level findings and limits: Only a handful of new T cells, the authors suggested, are recruited with each seasonal influenza vaccination.

The CDR3 has 15 amino acids. The germline gives CDR1 LGHNA, CDR2 YNFKEQ. V was pared by 0 bases and J by 2 bases, with 11 bases between. With regard to this clonotype: Its antigen is as yet unknown.

In TCRdb, the RT-PCR reads were re-called with MiXCR into one record per CDR3 protein. The data contain roughly 790,000 distinct CDR3 sequences, around 20% of them singletons. The sequence was obtained from a man aged 45-65 years who received an inactivated influenza vaccine. The V gene is TRBV4-2, the J gene TRBJ2-7; no firm D call. Sequences were derived from PBMCs from blood, sampled approximately 5 days after vaccination. The CDR3 sequence: CASSQDPIYAYEQYF. Here the CDR3 DNA reads TGTGCCAGCAGCCAAGATCCCATATATGCCTACGAGCAGTACTTC.